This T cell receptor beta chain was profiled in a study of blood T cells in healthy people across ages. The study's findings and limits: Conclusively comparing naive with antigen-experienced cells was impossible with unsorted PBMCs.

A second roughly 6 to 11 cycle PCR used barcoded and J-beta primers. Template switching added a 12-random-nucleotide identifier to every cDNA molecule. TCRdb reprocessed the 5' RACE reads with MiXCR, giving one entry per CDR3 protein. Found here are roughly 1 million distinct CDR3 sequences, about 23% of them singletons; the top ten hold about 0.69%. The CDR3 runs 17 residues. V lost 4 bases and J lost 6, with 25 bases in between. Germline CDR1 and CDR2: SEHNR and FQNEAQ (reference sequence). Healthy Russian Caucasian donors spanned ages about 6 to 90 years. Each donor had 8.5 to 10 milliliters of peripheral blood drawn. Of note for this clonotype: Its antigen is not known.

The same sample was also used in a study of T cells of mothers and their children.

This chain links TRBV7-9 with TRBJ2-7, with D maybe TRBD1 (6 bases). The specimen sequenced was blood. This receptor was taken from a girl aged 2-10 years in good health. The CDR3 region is CASSSLKTSSTGREQYF. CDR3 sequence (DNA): TGTGCCAGCAGCTCCCTCAAGACATCGTCGACAGGTCGCGAGCAGTACTTC.